This TCR delta chain derives from a study of γδ T cells in repeated Plasmodium falciparum infection. Gammadelta T cells were flow-sorted from PBMC into Vgamma9/Vdelta2+ and Vdelta2-negative populations for bulk analysis. The V and J ends lost 1 base and 0 bases respectively, with 21 bases between them. Germline CDR1 TSWWSYY, CDR2 QGS. The CDR3 loop spans 19 amino acids. TCRdb reanalysed the multiplex PCR reads via CATT. The sample has 55,000 to 70,000 delta-chain clones, 1.7% seen once. As regards this clone: The protein recorded in TCRdb matches a much larger clone and deviates from this DNA's translation at residue 10, suggesting a read error; the protein here is obtained by translating the DNA.

The TCR comes from a pool of human donors (malaria-infected and uninfected, not separated). What was sequenced was gamma-delta T cells from blood. This sequence joins TRDV1 and TRDJ1, with D tentatively TRDD3 (6 bases). TCRdb supplies no J gene; here it was assigned by aligning the nucleotide sequence to germline. In DNA form, the CDR3 reads TGTGCTCTTGGGGAACCCTCCGGGGGACCCCCTCCACACACCGATAAACTCATCTTT. Translating it yields CALGEPSGGPPPHTDKLIF.